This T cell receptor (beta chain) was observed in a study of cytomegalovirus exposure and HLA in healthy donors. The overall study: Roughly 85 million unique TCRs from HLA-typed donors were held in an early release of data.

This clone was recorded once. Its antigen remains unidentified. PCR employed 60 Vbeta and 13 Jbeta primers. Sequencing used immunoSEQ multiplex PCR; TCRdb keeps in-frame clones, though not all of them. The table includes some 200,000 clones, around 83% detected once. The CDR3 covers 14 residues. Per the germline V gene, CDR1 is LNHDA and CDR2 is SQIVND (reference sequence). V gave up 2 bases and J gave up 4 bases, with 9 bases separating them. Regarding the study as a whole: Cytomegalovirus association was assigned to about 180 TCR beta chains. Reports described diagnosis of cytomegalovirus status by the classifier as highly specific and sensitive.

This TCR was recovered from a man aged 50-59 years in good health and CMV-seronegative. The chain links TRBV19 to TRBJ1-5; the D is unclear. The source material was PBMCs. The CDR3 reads CASSIKRVNQPQHF. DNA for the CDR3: TGTGCCAGTAGTATAAAGAGAGTGAATCAGCCCCAGCATTTT.